The 20 T cell receptor beta chains listed next were all sequenced from one sample in a study of T cell repertoires in cytomegalovirus infection. TCRdb re-called the reads with MiXCR, one entry per CDR3 protein. This sample has around 630,000 distinct CDR3 sequences; more than 20% occur once, and the top ten carry less than 10%. The sequenced sample consisted of CD8+ T cells from PBMCs. Receptors were obtained from a human donor in good health (CMV status not recorded). Some clones in this sample may be carry-over from other donors' samples.

The table lists this clonotype with many counts. The V gene is TRBV7-9, the J gene TRBJ2-3; D unresolved. Germline V gives CDR1 SEHNR, CDR2 FQNEAQ (reference sequence). The length of the CDR3 is 10 residues. V was trimmed by 4 bases and J by 10 bases, leaving 6 bases between them. The CDR3 sequence: CASSSGSQYF. For the CDR3, the DNA is TGTGCCAGCAGCTCCGGCTCGCAGTATTTT. The full variable domain, in which reference TRBV7-9 and TRBJ2-3 provide the parts outside the CDR3, is DTGVSQNPRHKITKRGQNVTFRCDPISEHNRLYWYRQTLGQGPEFLTYFQNEAQLEKSRLLSDRFSAERPKGSFSTLEIQRTEQGDSAMYLCASSSGSQYFGPGTRLTVL.

The chain couples TRBV12-3 or TRBV12-4 to TRBJ2-4; D uncertain. The length of the CDR3 is 15 residues. V was clipped by 1 base and J by 8 bases, with 15 bases between them. The CDR3 protein is CASSLVIVETDIQYF. For the CDR3, the DNA is TGTGCCAGCAGTTTAGTTATCGTAGAGACTGACATTCAGTACTTC.

This clonotype was seen more than once but under ten times. This chain connects TRBV7-9 to TRBJ2-1; D is uncertain. V dropped 4 bases and J dropped 9 bases, with 7 bases sitting between them. Germline V gene lookup returns CDR1 SEHNR and CDR2 FQNEAQ (reference sequence). The length of the CDR3 is 11 residues. The CDR3 sequence: CASSSDGEQFF. CDR3 in DNA: TGTGCCAGCAGCTCGGATGGTGAGCAGTTCTTC. Full variable domain (outside the CDR3, taken from reference TRBV7-9 and TRBJ2-1): DTGVSQNPRHKITKRGQNVTFRCDPISEHNRLYWYRQTLGQGPEFLTYFQNEAQLEKSRLLSDRFSAERPKGSFSTLEIQRTEQGDSAMYLCASSSDGEQFFGPGTRLTVL.

This clonotype was detected only a few times. The rearrangement uses TRBV12-3 or TRBV12-4 and TRBJ1-5, with a tentative D call TRBD1 (6 bases). Trimming removed 7 bases from V and 1 base from J, with 11 bases in between. The CDR3 contains 14 residues. In nucleotides, the CDR3 is TGTGCCAGCAACTCCCAGGGGAGCAATCAGCCCCAGCATTTT. As protein: CASNSQGSNQPQHF.

This clonotype was seen ten or more times. This chain connects TRBV7-2 to TRBJ2-3; no definite D call. This CDR3 region has 13 residues. With 2 bases removed from V and 4 bases from J, the gap between germline ends came to 7 bases. Per the germline V gene, CDR1 is SGHTA and CDR2 is FQGNSA. The chain's CDR3 is CASSLMGPDTQYF. In DNA form, the CDR3 reads TGTGCCAGCAGCTTAATGGGTCCAGATACGCAGTATTTT. The variable domain in full, with the rest retrieved from reference TRBV7-2 and TRBJ2-3, is GAGVSQSPSNKVTEKGKDVELRCDPISGHTALYWYRQSLGQGLEFLIYFQGNSAPDKSGLPSDRFSAERTGGSVSTLTIQRTQQEDSAVYLCASSLMGPDTQYFGPGTRLTVL.

The chain uses TRBV28 and TRBJ1-5; possible D gene TRBD1, 5 bases. Germline V gives CDR1 MDHEN, CDR2 SYDVKM. The CDR3 has 16 residues. Trimming cost V 1 base and J 7 bases, with 17 bases left between them. Here the CDR3 DNA reads TGTGCCAGCAGTTTATTAACAGGCGGAGGTGGGCAGCCCCAGCATTTT. Translation gives CASSLLTGGGGQPQHF. The whole variable domain, remainder taken from reference TRBV28 and TRBJ1-5, is DVKVTQSSRYLVKRTGEKVFLECVQDMDHENMFWYRQDPGLGLRLIYFSYDVKMKEKGDIPEGYSVSREKKERFSLILESASTNQTSMYLCASSLLTGGGGQPQHFGDGTRLSIL.

With regard to this clonotype: Possible read error: a much larger clone is one base away. V gene TRBV7-8 combines with J gene TRBJ2-1; a possible D gene is TRBD2 (6 bases). The CDR3 consists of 16 residues. Germline V gene data show CDR1 as SGHVS and CDR2 as FQNEAQ. Between the trimmed V and J ends, which lost 2 bases and 3 bases, there was a span of 14 bases. The CDR3 sequence: CASSLRLEGDYNEQFF. CDR3 nucleotide sequence: TGTGCCAGCAGCTTAAGGTTGGAGGGCGACTACAATGAGCAGTTCTTC.

This clonotype was seen more than once but under ten times. This chain uses TRBV9 with TRBJ2-1, with 13 bases fitting TRBD2. The CDR3 consists of 16 residues. The ends lost 4 bases at V and 11 bases at J; junction bases unmatched: 12. Per the germline V gene, CDR1 is SGDLS and CDR2 is YYNGEE. The CDR3 DNA follows: TGTGCCAGCAGCCCTACTGGACTAGCGGGGGAGTACCAGCAGTTCTTC. Translating it yields CASSPTGLAGEYQQFF.

The CDR3 reads CASSEGQRFNYGYTF. The CDR3 DNA reads TGTGCCAGCAGTGAGGGACAGCGATTTAACTATGGCTACACCTTC. The genes are TRBV25-1 and TRBJ1-2; 7 positions match TRBD1. There are 15 residues in the CDR3. After removal of 3 bases from V and 1 base from J, the junction contained 5 bases not matched to a gene. Germline V gives CDR1 MGHDK, CDR2 SYGVNS.

The chain recombines TRBV29-1 with TRBJ2-1; D is undetermined. Germline lookup yields CDR1 SQVTM and CDR2 ANQGSEA. The CDR3 is 11 amino acids. The CDR3 here is CASLSQGEQFF. The CDR3 DNA follows: TGCGCGTCGCTGTCGCAAGGTGAGCAGTTCTTC.

The chain carries TRBV29-1 and TRBJ1-1, with D perhaps TRBD1 (5 bases). Germline V gives CDR1 SQVTM, CDR2 ANQGSEA. The CDR3 has 18 residues. Trimming shortened V by 6 bases and J by 4 bases, and 30 bases separated the two germline ends. The CDR3 bases are TGCAGCGTCCACCATGGGGTGGGGCCCCAGGGAGGTGGCACTGAAGCTTTCTTT. Amino acid sequence: CSVHHGVGPQGGGTEAFF.

This clonotype showed up many times. The germline gene is not matched at one end of the junction; a read error may be the cause. The chain joins TRBV7-7 to TRBJ2-1; TRBD1 agrees at 7 bases. This CDR3 has 15 residues. CDR1 and CDR2 from the germline V gene are SSHAT and FNYEAQ (reference sequence). The CDR3 DNA reads as TGTGCTAGCAGCTTCCGACAGGGTGCCTACAATGAGCAGTTCTTC. This codes for CASSFRQGAYNEQFF.

This clonotype was detected ten times or more. V gene TRBV27 combines with J gene TRBJ2-3; 7 bases agree with TRBD2. The length of the CDR3 is 16 residues. Looked up from germline, CDR1 is MNHEY and CDR2 is SMNVEV (reference sequence). The V gene end was trimmed by 3 bases and the J gene end by 2 bases; junction bases not matched to a gene: 8. In DNA form, the CDR3 reads TGTGCCAGCAGTTTGGGGCGGGGGTGGAACACAGATACGCAGTATTTT. As protein: CASSLGRGWNTDTQYF.

This clonotype showed up many times. The V and J genes are TRBV28 and TRBJ1-2; 10 positions match TRBD1. The CDR3 length is 16 residues. Germline CDR1 MDHEN, CDR2 SYDVKM. The ends lost 4 bases at V and 3 bases at J; junction bases unmatched: 8. For the CDR3, the DNA is TGTGCCAGCAGTTCCGACAGGGGGCATAGAGACTATGGCTACACCTTC. Translating it yields CASSSDRGHRDYGYTF.

This clonotype occurred many times. The chain carries TRBV7-2 and TRBJ2-3; D might be TRBD2 (5 bases). The V gene lost 5 bases and the J gene lost 6 bases, with 15 bases spanning the gap. CDR1 and CDR2 from the germline V gene are SGHTA and FQGNSA. The CDR3 length is 14 residues. The CDR3 loop is CASSPEVSADTQYF. The CDR3 DNA is TGTGCCAGCAGCCCGGAGGTTTCAGCGGATACGCAGTATTTT.

Only a few counts were recorded for this clonotype. The rearrangement links TRBV7-9 to TRBJ2-3; D gene uncertain. This CDR3 is built from 13 residues. The V gene's germline CDR1 is SEHNR and CDR2 FQNEAQ (reference sequence). The V gene lost 6 bases and the J gene lost 4 bases, with 11 bases spanning the gap. The chain's CDR3 is CASSHVGPDTQYF. The CDR3 bases are TGTGCCAGCAGTCATGTAGGACCAGATACGCAGTATTTT.

The rearrangement links TRBV11-2 to TRBJ2-7; weak D call: TRBD1 (6 bases). The CDR3 extends over 16 amino acids. Germline loops: CDR1 SGHAT, CDR2 FQNNGV. V lost 5 bases, J lost 4 bases, and 21 bases lay in between. CDR3 coding DNA: TGTGCCAGCAGCCTTCGGACAGACAGTTCCCCGTACGAGCAGTACGTC. This translates into CASSLRTDSSPYEQYV.

The sample holds a few counts of this clonotype. This chain connects TRBV6-2 or TRBV6-3 to TRBJ2-7; D gene ambiguous. The germline V and J ends were trimmed by 7 bases and 2 bases, with 18 bases remaining between them. The germline V gene has CDR1 MNHEY and CDR2 SVGEGT. The CDR3 covers 15 residues. CDR3 amino acids: CASNQLPDHPYEQYV. The CDR3 DNA follows: TGTGCCAGCAATCAATTACCTGACCACCCCTACGAGCAGTACGTC.

The chain employs TRBV6-6 and TRBJ1-5; 8 bases line up with TRBD1. The V and J ends lost 8 bases and 5 bases, in that order; junction bases with no gene match: 2. The V gene's germline CDR1 is MNHNY and CDR2 SVGAGI (reference sequence). The CDR3 loop spans 12 amino acids. CDR3 bases: TGTGCCAGCCACAGGGGGGATCAGCCCCAGCATTTT. Translation: CASHRGDQPQHF.

This clonotype was detected many times. V gene TRBV11-3 combines with J gene TRBJ2-2; the D is unclear. The V gene lost 4 bases and the J gene lost 3 bases, with 6 bases spanning the gap. The CDR3 runs to 13 residues. CDR1 is SGHNT and CDR2 is YENEEA in the germline V gene. The CDR3 protein is CASSSGYTGELFF. CDR3 coding DNA: TGTGCCAGCAGCTCGGGTTACACCGGGGAGCTGTTTTTT.